A single sample is the source of the 5 T cell receptor beta chains below, sequenced in a study of shared clonotypes between healthy human individuals. Produced via immunoSEQ multiplex PCR; TCRdb's table is partial and in-frame only. The table has some 2,000,000 clones, approximately 96% seen once; the top ten hold around 0.13%. Material for sequencing was naive CD4+ T cells sorted from blood. The subset here: CD45RA+ positively selected. The receptors derive from a man younger than 35 in good health.

This clone was recorded once. The chain carries TRBV19 and TRBJ2-5, with TRBD1 matching 8 bases. The V gene end was trimmed by 7 bases and the J gene end by 5 bases; junction bases not matched to a gene: 9. CDR3 length: 14 amino acids. Germline V gives CDR1 LNHDA, CDR2 SQIVND (reference sequence). The CDR3 region has the DNA TGTGCCAGTAAAGGACAGGGAAGGAGGGAGACCCAGTACTTC. Translating gives CASKGQGRRETQYF.

The chain links TRBV5-5 to TRBJ2-5; D could derive from TRBD1 or TRBD2 (5 bases each). This CDR3 region has 14 residues. V was clipped by 4 bases and J by 4 bases, with 14 bases between them. CDR1 is SGHKS, CDR2 YYEKEE, per germline (reference sequence). The CDR3 coding sequence is TGTGCCAGCAGCAGGGGACGCCCCGGAGAGACCCAGTACTTC. This codes for CASSRGRPGETQYF.

The rearrangement links TRBV5-1 to TRBJ1-1, with a weak D call TRBD1 (6 bases). V was pared by 5 bases and J by 4 bases, with 18 bases between. CDR3 size: 15 residues. Germline V lookup: CDR1 SGHRS, CDR2 YFSETQ. The CDR3 DNA is TGCGCCAGCAGTAAATTGGGACAACCCCTCACTGAAGCTTTCTTT. Translating it yields CASSKLGQPLTEAFF.

For this clone: The sample contains more than one DNA sequence encoding this CDR3. The rearrangement uses TRBV6-5 and TRBJ2-7, with 8 bases fitting TRBD1. The length of the CDR3 is 12 residues. The junction had 5 bases not matched to a gene; V was cut back by 6 bases and J by 7 bases. CDR1 is MNHEY, CDR2 SVGAGI, per germline. The CDR3 here is CASSRGQEEQYF. The CDR3 DNA is TGTGCCAGCAGCCGGGGACAGGAAGAGCAGTACTTC.

This sequence joins TRBV15 and TRBJ2-7, with D hard to call. The CDR3 consists of 16 residues. V shed 0 bases and J shed 1 base, with 13 bases lying between them. CDR1 is LNHNV and CDR2 is YYDKDF in the germline V gene (reference sequence). In DNA, the CDR3 is TGTGCCACCAGCAGAGATACAGTTTTTGGGTCCTACGAGCAGTACTTC. Encoded protein: CATSRDTVFGSYEQYF.